Shown below are 8 T cell receptor beta chains from a single sample sequenced in a study of T cell repertoires in cytomegalovirus infection. From the reads, TCRdb called clonotypes with MiXCR, one entry per CDR3 protein. The data contain under 850,000 distinct CDR3 sequences, 35% of them singletons. Sequencing was done on a sample of PBMCs. The receptors come from a human donor in good health (CMV status not recorded). Some clones in this sample may be carry-over from other donors' samples.

This clonotype was detected only a few times. The gene calls are TRBV6-5 and TRBJ2-1; D unresolved. V was cut by 0 bases and J by 8 bases, with 5 bases left in between. Per germline, CDR1 MNHEY and CDR2 SVGAGI. The length of the CDR3 is 12 residues. CDR3 coding DNA: TGTGCCAGCAGTTACTCGGTTCATGAGCAGTTCTTC. Its translation is CASSYSVHEQFF.

This clonotype was counted ten times or more. V gene TRBV7-2 combines with J gene TRBJ2-1; either TRBD1 or TRBD2 may supply D (5 bases each). The germline gives CDR1 SGHTA, CDR2 FQGNSA. The CDR3 spans 15 residues. The V gene lost 3 bases and the J gene lost 2 bases, with 11 bases spanning the gap. CDR3 sequence: CASSLYPGPYNEQFF. CDR3 nucleotides: TGTGCCAGCAGCTTGTATCCGGGACCCTACAATGAGCAGTTCTTC. Based on the CDR3 plus reference TRBV7-2 and TRBJ2-1, the full variable domain is GAGVSQSPSNKVTEKGKDVELRCDPISGHTALYWYRQSLGQGLEFLIYFQGNSAPDKSGLPSDRFSAERTGGSVSTLTIQRTQQEDSAVYLCASSLYPGPYNEQFFGPGTRLTVL.

The rearrangement joins TRBV28 to TRBJ2-5; 7 bases map to TRBD2. Per the germline V gene, CDR1 is MDHEN and CDR2 is SYDVKM. CDR3 length: 15 residues. Unmatched junction bases numbered 12, after V lost 7 bases and J lost 4 bases. The CDR3 DNA is TGTGCCAGCAAGTCTACTGGCGGGAGACGAGAGACCCAGTACTTC. Encoded protein: CASKSTGGRRETQYF. The full variable domain, rest sourced from reference TRBV28 and TRBJ2-5, is DVKVTQSSRYLVKRTGEKVFLECVQDMDHENMFWYRQDPGLGLRLIYFSYDVKMKEKGDIPEGYSVSREKKERFSLILESASTNQTSMYLCASKSTGGRRETQYFGPGTRLLVL.

There are a few counts of this clonotype. The genes are TRBV19 and TRBJ1-2; weak D call: TRBD1 (6 bases). This CDR3 has 13 residues. Deletions cut 6 bases from V and 5 bases from J, with 13 bases between. Germline CDR1 reads LNHDA; CDR2 reads SQIVND (reference sequence). CDR3 coding DNA: TGTGCCAGTAGAGATGGGGGGGCGTATGGCTACACCTTC. The encoded protein is CASRDGGAYGYTF.

Remarks on this clonotype: Its ends do not fully match the called genes, so a read error is possible. The CDR3 DNA is TGCGCCAGCAGCAAAGATAGCGGAACCTACACAGATACGCCGTATTTT. Translation gives CASSKDSGTYTDTPYF. The chain uses TRBV5-1 and TRBJ2-3; D is possibly TRBD2 (6 bases). The CDR3 runs 16 residues. The germline CDR1 and CDR2 sequences are SGHRS and YFSETQ.

This clonotype was detected many times. The chain combines TRBV7-8 with TRBJ2-1; possibly TRBD1 for D (5 bases). Germline CDR1 SGHVS, CDR2 FQNEAQ. Trimming took 2 bases from V and 7 from J, leaving 15 bases between them. CDR3 length: 15 residues. CDR3 sequence: CASSLNRPTTNEQFF. As DNA, the CDR3 is TGTGCCAGCAGCTTAAACAGGCCCACGACAAATGAGCAGTTCTTC.

The chain links TRBV5-1 to TRBJ1-2; D is unresolved. The CDR3 has 17 residues. Germline CDR1 and CDR2: SGHRS and YFSETQ. Trimming took 0 bases from V and 2 from J, leaving 17 bases between them. CDR3 protein: CASSLEGYKGGNYGYTF. In DNA form, the CDR3 reads TGCGCCAGCAGCTTGGAGGGATATAAAGGAGGAAACTATGGCTACACCTTC.

This clonotype was seen a few times. The chain joins TRBV7-3 to TRBJ2-1, with D perhaps TRBD2 (6 bases). Germline loops: CDR1 SGHTA, CDR2 FQGTGA. The germline V and J ends were trimmed by 6 bases and 5 bases, with 11 bases remaining between them. CDR3 length equals 13 residues. Written as DNA, the CDR3 is TGTGCCAGCAGACGGGACTCAAACAATGAGCAGTTCTTC. It yields the protein CASRRDSNNEQFF.